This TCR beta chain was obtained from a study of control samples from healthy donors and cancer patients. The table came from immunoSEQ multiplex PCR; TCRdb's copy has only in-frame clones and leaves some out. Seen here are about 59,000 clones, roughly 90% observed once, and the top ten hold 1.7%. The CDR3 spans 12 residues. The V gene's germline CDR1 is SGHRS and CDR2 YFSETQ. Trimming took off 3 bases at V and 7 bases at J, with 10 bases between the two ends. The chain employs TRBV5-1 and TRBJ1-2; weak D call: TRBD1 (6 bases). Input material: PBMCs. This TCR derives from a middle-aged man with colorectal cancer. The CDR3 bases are TGCGCCAGCAGCTCACAGGGAAGTGGCTACACCTTC. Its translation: CASSSQGSGYTF.